This TCR beta chain came from a study of blood T cell repertoires in COVID-19. The wider study: PBMCs, B-cell-depleted T cells, or T cells were the source of the cDNA or gDNA that made up the material.

Germline assignment: CDR1 GTSNPN and CDR2 SVGIG (reference sequence). The length of the CDR3 is 13 residues. V was clipped by 0 bases and J by 4 bases, with 9 bases between them. Per the original data handling: Amplifying reference gene primers gave estimates of nucleated cell counts. Only in-frame clones appear in the TCRdb table, and some are missing; sequencing was by immunoSEQ multiplex PCR. The DNA gave D and trimming, while V, J and clone size come from that table. The profile shows about 140,000 clones, roughly 80% of them singletons. The J gene is TRBJ1-2, the V gene TRBV30; maybe TRBD1 (5 bases). This TCR was sampled from a man between 65 and 79 years old who had recovered from COVID-19. The specimen sequenced was peripheral blood. CDR3: CAWSVPRVYGYTF. The CDR3, as DNA: TGTGCCTGGAGTGTCCCCAGGGTCTATGGCTACACCTTC. The variable domain in full, completed from reference TRBV30 and TRBJ1-2, reads SQTIHQWPATLVQPVGSPLSLECTVEGTSNPNLYWYRQAAGRGLQLLFYSVGIGQISSEVPQNLSASRPQDRQFILSSKKLLLSDSGFYLCAWSVPRVYGYTFGSGTRLTVV.